The rows below give T cell receptor beta chains drawn from one sample of a study of shared clonotypes between healthy human individuals. Measured with immunoSEQ multiplex PCR; TCRdb has only the in-frame clones, and not every one. The repertoire holds some 2,000,000 clones, with roughly 95% as singletons. The specimen sequenced was naive CD4+ T cells sorted from blood. These receptors were taken from a young man in good health. Both conserved end residues are part of each CDR3. The D gene is left open where the match is weak. Rows may omit the clone size; those that give it use once, few, many or a size class.

V,D,J,size,CDR3,DNA
TRBV28,TRBD1,TRBJ1-1,NA,CASSPMGTGRAEAFF,TGTGCCAGCAGTCCGATGGGGACAGGGCGGGCTGAAGCTTTCTTT
TRBV27,NA,TRBJ1-5,NA,CASSSPLRNQPQHF,TGTGCCAGCAGTTCCCCGTTGAGGAATCAGCCCCAGCATTTT
TRBV4-1,NA,TRBJ2-2,NA,CASSLPGELFF,TGCGCCAGCAGCCTCCCCGGGGAGCTGTTTTTT
TRBV7-9,NA,TRBJ1-2,NA,CASSLWTRQFYGYTF,TGTGCCAGCAGCTTGTGGACAAGACAATTCTATGGCTACACCTTC
TRBV5-1,TRBD2,TRBJ2-5,NA,CASSLEGLAGGLRGTQYF,TGCGCCAGCAGCTTGGAAGGCCTAGCGGGGGGCCTGCGCGGGACCCAGTACTTC
TRBV10-2,NA,TRBJ1-1,NA,CASRDLRGNTEAFF,TGCGCCAGCAGGGACCTCAGGGGGAACACTGAAGCTTTCTTT
TRBV28,NA,TRBJ2-7,NA,CASSSHSGSYEQYF,TGTGCCAGCAGCTCACACTCCGGGTCCTACGAGCAGTACTTC
TRBV4-3,NA,TRBJ2-3,NA,CASSRKGWDTQYF,TGCGCCAGCAGCCGAAAAGGCTGGGATACGCAGTATTTT
TRBV7-8,NA,TRBJ2-1,NA,CASSLRSQYLPLTYNEQFF,TGTGCCAGCAGCTTAAGGAGTCAGTACCTGCCTCTAACCTACAATGAGCAGTTCTTC
TRBV30,NA,TRBJ1-1,few,CAWSVGLGNTEAFF,TGTGCCTGGAGTGTAGGCCTAGGGAACACTGAAGCTTTCTTT
TRBV7-5,NA,TRBJ2-7,NA,CARSSGEGGSYEQYF,TGTGCCAGAAGCTCCGGGGAGGGAGGGTCCTACGAGCAGTACTTC
TRBV7-9,NA,TRBJ2-7,NA,CASSLVNGGDRASYEQYF,TGTGCCAGCAGTTTAGTCAACGGGGGCGATCGGGCATCCTACGAGCAGTACTTC
TRBV28,NA,TRBJ1-6,NA,CATLPPGTPNSPLHF,TGTGCCACCCTCCCACCGGGAACTCCAAATTCACCCCTCCACTTT
TRBV5-1,TRBD1,TRBJ1-5,NA,CASELTGGNQPQHF,TGCGCCAGTGAACTGACAGGGGGCAATCAGCCCCAGCATTTT
TRBV20-1,NA,TRBJ2-7,NA,CSAEGGLEQYF,TGCAGTGCTGAGGGGGGTTTGGAGCAGTACTTC
TRBV19,NA,TRBJ2-1,NA,CASSMGGAVGEQFF,TGTGCCAGTAGTATGGGGGGGGCTGTGGGTGAGCAGTTCTTC
TRBV4-1,NA,TRBJ1-2,NA,CASSQGVQEGYYGYTF,TGCGCCAGCAGCCAAGGGGTACAAGAGGGGTACTATGGCTACACCTTC
TRBV10-3,TRBD2,TRBJ2-1,NA,CAISGTSGTHNEQFF,TGTGCCATCAGTGGTACTAGCGGGACCCACAATGAGCAGTTCTTC
TRBV19,NA,TRBJ1-2,NA,CASSRDRTRGSYGYTF,TGTGCCAGTAGTAGAGACAGAACGCGGGGTTCCTATGGCTACACCTTC
TRBV5-1,NA,TRBJ2-7,NA,CASSSTTLTNSYEQYF,TGCGCCAGCAGCTCCACGACCTTGACGAACTCCTACGAGCAGTACTTC
TRBV11-2,NA,TRBJ1-5,once,CASRGEGNQPQHF,TGTGCCAGCAGGGGGGAGGGCAATCAGCCCCAGCATTTT
TRBV27,NA,TRBJ2-3,NA,CASSFSGVRDTQYF,TGTGCCAGCAGTTTCAGCGGAGTGAGAGATACGCAGTATTTT
TRBV6-1,NA,TRBJ2-4,NA,CASSEGLELAKNIQYF,TGTGCCAGCAGTGAAGGACTCGAACTAGCCAAAAACATTCAGTACTTC
TRBV12-5,NA,TRBJ2-5,NA,CASGLGVQETQYF,TGTGCTAGTGGTTTGGGCGTCCAAGAGACCCAGTACTTC
TRBV7-7,TRBD1,TRBJ2-1,NA,CASSPGTGGNEQFF,TGTGCTAGCAGCCCGGGGACAGGGGGCAATGAGCAGTTCTTC
TRBV6-1,TRBD1,TRBJ2-7,once,CASRTGTGMTYEQYF,TGTGCCAGCAGAACCGGGACAGGGATGACCTACGAGCAGTACTTC
TRBV18,NA,TRBJ1-2,NA,CASSPGSGDYGYTF,TGTGCCAGCTCACCAGGCTCAGGGGACTATGGCTACACCTTC
TRBV19,NA,TRBJ2-1,NA,CASSIHRIDDNEQFF,TGTGCCAGTAGTATTCATAGAATAGACGACAATGAGCAGTTCTTC
TRBV5-1,NA,TRBJ1-5,NA,CASSPQWGSNQPQHF,TGCGCCAGCAGCCCTCAATGGGGGAGCAATCAGCCCCAGCATTTT
TRBV6-5,TRBD1,TRBJ1-6,once,CASSRTGYNSPLHF,TGTGCCAGCAGTAGGACAGGTTATAATTCACCCCTCCACTTT
TRBV7-2,NA,TRBJ2-7,NA,CASSSSHGNGEQYF,TGTGCCAGCAGCTCGAGCCACGGGAACGGCGAGCAGTACTTC
TRBV5-1,NA,TRBJ1-2,once,CASSLGSRGLYGYTF,TGCGCCAGCAGCTTGGGATCCAGAGGTCTCTATGGCTACACCTTC
TRBV28,NA,TRBJ1-1,NA,CASSRPLRDTEAFF,TGTGCCAGCAGCCGCCCCTTGCGGGATACTGAAGCTTTCTTT
TRBV18,NA,TRBJ2-7,NA,CASSPFRSYEQYF,TGTGCCAGCTCACCTTTCCGGAGCTACGAGCAGTACTTC
TRBV4-3,TRBD2,TRBJ2-2,NA,CASSPKLAGGPNTGELFF,TGCGCCAGCAGCCCGAAACTAGCGGGAGGGCCGAACACCGGGGAGCTGTTTTTT
TRBV6-5,NA,TRBJ1-2,NA,CASSYRVDYGYTF,TGTGCCAGCAGTTACAGGGTCGACTATGGCTACACCTTC
TRBV5-1,NA,TRBJ2-1,NA,CASSLEGNEQFF,TGCGCCAGCAGCTTAGAGGGCAATGAGCAGTTCTTC
TRBV7-2,TRBD1,TRBJ1-6,NA,CASSRRDRVSPLHF,TGTGCCAGCAGCCGCCGGGACAGGGTTTCACCCCTCCACTTT
TRBV19,NA,TRBJ1-1,once,CASSRVGGNTEAFF,TGTGCCAGTAGTCGGGTGGGGGGAAACACTGAAGCTTTCTTT
TRBV29-1,TRBD1,TRBJ1-4,NA,CSVGKSGGGNEKLFF,TGCAGCGTTGGTAAATCGGGAGGGGGCAATGAAAAACTGTTTTTT
TRBV5-1,NA,TRBJ1-4,NA,CASSAGQLNEKLFF,TGCGCCAGCAGCGCGGGACAACTAAATGAAAAACTGTTTTTT
TRBV6-1,NA,TRBJ1-5,NA,CASSTNVQPQHF,TGTGCCAGCAGCACCAACGTACAGCCCCAGCATTTT
TRBV4-3,NA,TRBJ1-4,NA,CASSPQGATNEKLFF,TGCGCCAGCAGCCCTCAGGGTGCAACTAATGAAAAACTGTTTTTT
TRBV2,NA,TRBJ1-3,NA,CASSVSPYRGENTIYF,TGTGCCAGCAGTGTTTCCCCGTACCGGGGGGAAAACACCATATATTTT
TRBV10-3,TRBD1,TRBJ2-7,once,CAISQGTVYEQYF,TGTGCCATCAGTCAAGGGACAGTTTACGAGCAGTACTTC
TRBV2,TRBD2,TRBJ2-7,NA,CASGGAYEQYF,TGTGCCAGTGGGGGGGCCTACGAGCAGTACTTC
TRBV7-2,NA,TRBJ2-7,NA,CASSSSVATYEQYF,TGTGCCAGCAGCTCTTCCGTCGCAACCTACGAGCAGTACTTC
TRBV9,TRBD2,TRBJ2-2,once,CASSQSTSGYTGELFF,TGTGCCAGCAGCCAATCGACTAGCGGGTACACCGGGGAGCTGTTTTTT
TRBV25-1,NA,TRBJ1-5,once,CASRAGMGQPQHF,TGTGCCAGCAGAGCAGGGATGGGGCAGCCCCAGCATTTT
TRBV6-1,TRBD2,TRBJ2-3,NA,CASRASGGDTDTQYF,TGTGCCAGCAGAGCTAGCGGGGGGGACACAGATACGCAGTATTTT
TRBV6-1,TRBD2,TRBJ2-7,NA,CAGGSGTRGRDEQYF,TGTGCGGGTGGTAGCGGGACCCGAGGACGGGACGAGCAGTACTTC
TRBV5-3,NA,TRBJ2-1,NA,CARSWRYRIWDNEQFF,TGTGCCAGAAGCTGGCGCTACAGGATCTGGGACAATGAGCAGTTCTTC
TRBV7-2,NA,TRBJ2-1,NA,CASSLGVAVEQFF,TGTGCCAGCAGCTTAGGGGTAGCAGTTGAGCAGTTCTTC